The rows below give T cell receptor beta chains drawn from one sample of a study of PD-1 blockade in classical Hodgkin lymphoma. Repertoires were generated with immunoSEQ multiplex PCR, while TCRdb's copy carries only in-frame clones and drops some. The sample lists 13,000 or so clones, 80% to 90% occurring once. The sample here was peripheral blood mononuclear cells (PBMCs), taken before the fourth cycle of nivolumab. The source is a human donor with classical Hodgkin lymphoma. Each CDR3 is given with its conserved first and last residue. The order of the fields is J gene, D gene, V gene, clone size, CDR3 protein, CDR3 DNA. The D gene is left open where the match is weak. Some rows mark clone size as missing; the rest say once, few, many or name a class of expanded clone.

J: TRBJ2-3; D: -; V: TRBV28; size: -; CDR3: CASSRTVGHPTDTQYF; DNA: TGTGCCAGCAGTAGGACCGTAGGCCACCCCACAGATACGCAGTATTTT
J: TRBJ1-5; D: -; V: TRBV7-6; size: medium-sized; CDR3: CASSLSLGEDGNQPQHF; DNA: TGTGCCAGCAGCTTAAGCTTGGGGGAAGATGGCAATCAGCCCCAGCATTTT
J: TRBJ2-1; D: -; V: TRBV6-6; size: -; CDR3: CASSLSGSSSYNEQFF; DNA: TGTGCCAGCAGTCTTAGCGGTTCCAGCTCCTACAATGAGCAGTTCTTC
J: TRBJ1-1; D: -; V: TRBV6-5; size: -; CDR3: CASSTGWTEAFF; DNA: TGTGCCAGCAGTACCGGTTGGACTGAAGCTTTCTTT
J: TRBJ2-3; D: TRBD2; V: TRBV7-6; size: -; CDR3: CASSLAVRGGHTQYF; DNA: TGTGCCAGCAGCTTAGCGGTGCGGGGGGGCCATACGCAGTATTTT
J: TRBJ1-3; D: -; V: TRBV1; size: -; CDR3: CTSSQERLISGNTIYF; DNA: TGCACCAGCAGCCAAGAACGGCTAATCTCTGGAAACACCATATATTTT
J: TRBJ1-2; D: TRBD1; V: TRBV6-5; size: once; CDR3: CASSYSKGAGNGYTF; DNA: TGTGCCAGCAGTTACTCGAAGGGGGCGGGGAATGGCTACACCTTC
J: TRBJ2-3; D: TRBD1; V: TRBV5-6; size: -; CDR3: CASSSPKGTGDTNTQYF; DNA: TGTGCCAGCAGCAGCCCGAAAGGGACAGGGGACACGAATACGCAGTATTTT
J: TRBJ2-1; D: -; V: TRBV4-2; size: -; CDR3: CASSPYGGRGRGHEQFF; DNA: TGTGCCAGCAGCCCCTATGGGGGGCGGGGGCGCGGCCATGAGCAGTTCTTC
J: TRBJ1-1; D: -; V: TRBV30; size: -; CDR3: CAWSEGDGTEAFF; DNA: TGTGCCTGGAGTGAGGGGGATGGAACTGAAGCTTTCTTT
J: TRBJ1-2; D: -; V: TRBV7-2; size: few; CDR3: CASSLGQDGGYTF; DNA: TGTGCCAGCAGCTTAGGACAGGACGGTGGCTACACCTTC
J: TRBJ1-2; D: -; V: TRBV14; size: large; CDR3: CASSQDGWVSYTF; DNA: TGTGCCAGCAGCCAAGACGGCTGGGTCTCCTACACCTTC
J: TRBJ1-5; D: -; V: TRBV4-3; size: -; CDR3: CASSQDVAAYQPQHF; DNA: TGCGCCAGCAGCCAAGATGTGGCAGCCTATCAGCCCCAGCATTTT
J: TRBJ2-5; D: -; V: TRBV28; size: -; CDR3: CASTPGQQETQYF; DNA: TGTGCCAGCACCCCGGGACAACAAGAGACCCAGTACTTC
J: TRBJ1-5; D: -; V: TRBV20-1; size: -; CDR3: CSASTGPGRHF; DNA: TGCAGTGCTTCTACAGGCCCCGGAAGGCATTTT
J: TRBJ2-4; D: TRBD2; V: TRBV7-6; size: -; CDR3: CASSLGKRGLAKNIQYF; DNA: TGTGCCAGCAGCTTAGGAAAGCGGGGGCTAGCCAAAAACATTCAGTACTTC
J: TRBJ2-1; D: TRBD2; V: TRBV4-3; size: -; CDR3: CASSQEASGATSYNEQFF; DNA: TGCGCCAGCAGCCAAGAAGCTAGCGGGGCCACCTCCTACAATGAGCAGTTCTTC
J: TRBJ2-7; D: -; V: TRBV18; size: few; CDR3: CASSPPHDEQYF; DNA: TGTGCCAGCTCACCACCGCACGACGAGCAGTACTTC
J: TRBJ1-4; D: -; V: TRBV4-3; size: -; CDR3: CASSPSSRLRNEKLFF; DNA: TGCGCCAGCAGCCCCTCATCTCGGTTAAGAAATGAAAAACTGTTTTTT
J: TRBJ2-3; D: -; V: TRBV11-2; size: -; CDR3: CASSFGGADTQYF; DNA: TGTGCCAGCAGCTTCGGGGGCGCAGATACGCAGTATTTT
J: TRBJ2-1; D: -; V: TRBV5-8; size: -; CDR3: CASSFAWGGGNEQFF; DNA: TGTGCCAGCAGCTTCGCTTGGGGGGGCGGCAATGAGCAGTTCTTC
J: TRBJ2-3; D: -; V: TRBV6-1; size: -; CDR3: CASSEVIPWNTQYF; DNA: TGTGCCAGCAGTGAAGTTATCCCGTGGAATACGCAGTATTTT
J: TRBJ2-3; D: TRBD2; V: TRBV6-5; size: -; CDR3: CASSSPAGVGTDTQYF; DNA: TGTGCCAGCAGTTCCCCAGCGGGGGTTGGGACAGATACGCAGTATTTT
J: TRBJ2-2; D: -; V: TRBV7-2; size: -; CDR3: CASSSLRPANTGELFF; DNA: TGTGCCAGCAGCTCCTTGAGGCCAGCAAACACCGGGGAGCTGTTTTTT
J: TRBJ2-2; D: TRBD1; V: TRBV7-6; size: -; CDR3: CASSLGQGSTGELFF; DNA: TGTGCCAGCAGCTTGGGACAGGGATCCACCGGGGAGCTGTTTTTT
J: TRBJ2-7; D: -; V: TRBV20-1; size: once; CDR3: CSAPGAYEQYF; DNA: TGCAGTGCTCCCGGGGCTTACGAGCAGTACTTC
J: TRBJ1-4; D: -; V: TRBV27; size: -; CDR3: CASRSDGANEKLFF; DNA: TGTGCCAGCAGATCGGACGGGGCTAATGAAAAACTGTTTTTT
J: TRBJ2-3; D: -; V: TRBV29-1; size: -; CDR3: CSVEYGRLPPTDTQYF; DNA: TGCAGCGTAGAGTATGGGCGATTACCCCCCACAGATACGCAGTATTTT
J: TRBJ2-5; D: TRBD2; V: TRBV4-3; size: -; CDR3: CASSQERGGQETQYF; DNA: TGCGCCAGCAGCCAAGAGCGGGGGGGCCAAGAGACCCAGTACTTC
J: TRBJ1-1; D: -; V: TRBV13; size: -; CDR3: CASSLAPRDTEAFF; DNA: TGTGCCAGCAGCTTAGCACCGAGGGACACTGAAGCTTTCTTT
J: TRBJ2-5; D: -; V: TRBV4-3; size: -; CDR3: CASSQVLGTQYF; DNA: TGCGCCAGCAGCCAAGTCCTCGGGACCCAGTACTTC
J: TRBJ2-1; D: TRBD1; V: TRBV7-6; size: -; CDR3: CASTARLTGPDNEQFF; DNA: TGTGCCAGCACCGCAAGGTTGACAGGGCCCGACAATGAGCAGTTCTTC
J: TRBJ1-2; D: -; V: TRBV7-2; size: few; CDR3: CASSSNTGYGYTF; DNA: TGTGCCAGCAGCTCAAATACAGGGTATGGCTACACCTTC
J: TRBJ1-3; D: -; V: TRBV7-2; size: -; CDR3: CASSLDGFSGNTIYF; DNA: TGTGCCAGCAGCTTAGACGGATTCTCTGGAAACACCATATATTTT
J: TRBJ1-3; D: -; V: TRBV18; size: -; CDR3: CASSPRPVPQVAGNTIYF; DNA: TGTGCCAGCTCACCACGCCCCGTCCCTCAGGTGGCTGGAAACACCATATATTTT
J: TRBJ1-4; D: -; V: TRBV4-1; size: -; CDR3: CASSQPGMGDEKLFF; DNA: TGCGCCAGCAGCCAACCAGGGATGGGTGATGAAAAACTGTTTTTT
J: TRBJ1-5; D: -; V: TRBV27; size: few; CDR3: CASSGAGTGEVVNQPQHF; DNA: TGTGCCAGCAGTGGAGCCGGGACGGGTGAGGTTGTTAATCAGCCCCAGCATTTT
J: TRBJ2-7; D: -; V: TRBV2; size: -; CDR3: CASTDFTYEQYF; DNA: TGTGCCAGCACTGATTTTACCTACGAGCAGTACTTC
J: TRBJ1-2; D: -; V: TRBV18; size: -; CDR3: CASSPGEQGIEGYTF; DNA: TGTGCCAGCTCACCAGGGGAGCAGGGGATCGAAGGCTACACCTTC
J: TRBJ2-3; D: -; V: TRBV2; size: -; CDR3: CASSVFTNTDTQYF; DNA: TGTGCCAGCAGTGTGTTTACTAACACAGATACGCAGTATTTT
J: TRBJ2-7; D: TRBD1; V: TRBV27; size: -; CDR3: CASRPGWGQKYEQYF; DNA: TGTGCCAGCAGGCCAGGGTGGGGACAGAAATACGAGCAGTACTTC
J: TRBJ2-3; D: TRBD2; V: TRBV7-3; size: -; CDR3: CASSRWPGLAGASGDTQYF; DNA: TGTGCCAGCAGCAGGTGGCCGGGACTAGCGGGGGCTTCAGGGGATACGCAGTATTTT
J: TRBJ2-7; D: TRBD2; V: TRBV6-5; size: -; CDR3: CASSRTSGAYEQYF; DNA: TGTGCCAGCAGCCGGACTAGCGGCGCCTACGAGCAGTACTTC
J: TRBJ1-2; D: TRBD1; V: TRBV4-2; size: -; CDR3: CASSRLDRENGYTF; DNA: TGTGCTAGCAGCCGACTGGACAGGGAAAACGGCTACACCTTC
J: TRBJ1-2; D: -; V: TRBV9; size: -; CDR3: CASSLSGANYGYTF; DNA: TGTGCCAGCAGCCTCTCAGGCGCTAACTATGGCTACACCTTC
J: TRBJ2-7; D: -; V: TRBV5-6; size: -; CDR3: CASSLSGEQYF; DNA: TGTGCCAGCAGCTTGTCGGGCGAGCAGTACTTC
J: TRBJ1-5; D: -; V: TRBV2; size: -; CDR3: CASTRQEGWDNQPQHF; DNA: TGTGCCAGCACGCGTCAGGAAGGATGGGACAATCAGCCCCAGCATTTT
J: TRBJ2-5; D: -; V: TRBV28; size: -; CDR3: CASSLRTWIQETQYF; DNA: TGTGCCAGCAGTTTAAGGACGTGGATTCAAGAGACCCAGTACTTC
J: TRBJ2-5; D: -; V: TRBV19; size: -; CDR3: CASSIQYQETQYF; DNA: TGTGCCAGTAGTATACAGTACCAAGAGACCCAGTACTTC
J: TRBJ2-7; D: TRBD2; V: TRBV6-5; size: -; CDR3: CASSPGLANYEQYF; DNA: TGTGCCAGCAGCCCGGGACTAGCCAACTACGAGCAGTACTTC
J: TRBJ2-5; D: TRBD2; V: TRBV28; size: -; CDR3: CASSGPSGGGIQETQYF; DNA: TGTGCCAGCAGTGGACCTAGCGGGGGGGGGATCCAAGAGACCCAGTACTTC
J: TRBJ2-1; D: TRBD1; V: TRBV4-3; size: -; CDR3: CASSEGRDSRYNEQFF; DNA: TGCGCCAGCAGCGAAGGCCGGGACAGTCGATACAATGAGCAGTTCTTC
J: TRBJ1-6; D: -; V: TRBV11-2; size: -; CDR3: CASSFPPGTQSSYNSPLHF; DNA: TGTGCCAGCAGCTTCCCCCCCGGGACACAGAGCTCCTATAATTCACCCCTCCACTTT